One sample yielded the 31 T cell receptor beta chains listed below, sequenced in a study of T cells after yellow fever vaccination (dated by TCRdb to the late 2010s). The library was prepared using 5' RACE. Sequencing used an Illumina NovaSeq 6000. The public reads were run again by TCRdb, first through fastp at Q25 and then through MiXCR, and only productive beta chains were kept. Duplicate CDR3 protein sequences are folded into a single record with the most common DNA and genes. In this sample the table shows around 260,000 distinct CDR3 sequences, about 5.2% of which occur a single time. Of the sample, 3% to 4% is held by the ten largest clones. The sample's treatment or condition, from its label and the paper: live attenuated yellow fever vaccine strain. This specimen consisted of CD4+ T cells sorted from PBMCs, obtained on the day of the yellow fever booster vaccination. These receptors all come from a man aged 18 to 29 who received the YFV17D yellow fever vaccine.

The V gene is TRBV28, the J gene TRBJ2-7; 8 positions agree with TRBD2. Germline trimming cut 5 bases from V and 3 bases from J; bases unmatched to any gene: 9. Germline assignment: CDR1 MDHEN and CDR2 SYDVKM. The CDR3 runs 15 residues. The CDR3 DNA is TGTGCCAGCAGTACTCCGAGCGGGAGAGTCTACGAGCAGTACTTC. Translating it yields CASSTPSGRVYEQYF. Full variable domain (missing parts from reference TRBV28 and TRBJ2-7): DVKVTQSSRYLVKRTGEKVFLECVQDMDHENMFWYRQDPGLGLRLIYFSYDVKMKEKGDIPEGYSVSREKKERFSLILESASTNQTSMYLCASSTPSGRVYEQYFGPGTRLTVT.

The genes are TRBV28 and TRBJ2-5; 12 bases align to TRBD1. The CDR3 length is 16 residues. The germline gives CDR1 MDHEN, CDR2 SYDVKM. V shed 2 bases, J shed 5 bases, and the junction held 6 bases outside the gene matches. Written as DNA, the CDR3 is TGTGCCAGCAGTTTAAGGGACAGGGGGCTGAGGGAGACCCAGTACTTC. Protein: CASSLRDRGLRETQYF.

This clonotype showed up just a few times. V is TRBV12-3 or TRBV12-4 and J is TRBJ2-5; 9 bases map to TRBD1. The CDR3 spans 16 residues. V was pared by 3 bases and J by 5 bases, with 10 bases of the junction left unmatched. This CDR3 is CASSFGTGFRTETQYF. CDR3 nucleotides: TGTGCCAGCAGTTTTGGGACAGGGTTTCGTACGGAGACCCAGTACTTC.

This clonotype was picked up a small number of times. This rearrangement joins TRBV6-5 to TRBJ1-4, with unresolved D. The CDR3 extends over 15 amino acids. Trimming stripped 6 bases from V and 5 bases from J, with 16 bases between. Looked up from germline, CDR1 is MNHEY and CDR2 is SVGAGI. The CDR3 loop is CASRPTSRENEKLFF. CDR3 coding DNA: TGTGCCAGCAGACCAACCTCGAGGGAGAATGAAAAACTGTTTTTT.

This clonotype was counted ten times or more. The chain uses TRBV5-1 and TRBJ2-3; possible D gene TRBD1, 6 bases. The CDR3 runs 16 residues. CDR1 is SGHRS and CDR2 is YFSETQ in the germline V gene. The ends were cut back, 0 bases at V and 3 bases at J, with 14 bases in the middle. CDR3 DNA: TGCGCCAGCAGCTTGGGACAGGTAACCGGGACAGATACGCAGTATTTT. This gives the protein CASSLGQVTGTDTQYF.

This clonotype showed up many times. The gene calls are TRBV5-1 and TRBJ1-5; D not resolved. This CDR3 is 13 amino acids long. Trimming took off 0 bases at V and 6 bases at J, with 7 bases between the two ends. Germline V CDR1 and CDR2: SGHRS, YFSETQ. CDR3 protein: CASSLVPSQPQHF. In DNA, the CDR3 is TGCGCCAGCAGCTTGGTTCCGAGTCAGCCCCAGCATTTT.

CDR3 sequence: CASRVGQEYGYTF. For the CDR3, the DNA is TGTGCCAGCAGGGTTGGACAGGAATATGGCTACACCTTC. The chain links TRBV2 to TRBJ1-2, with 7 bases matching TRBD1. There are 13 residues in the CDR3. V shed 6 bases, J shed 5 bases, and the junction held 6 bases outside the gene matches. Germline-derived CDR1 and CDR2 are SNHLY and FYNNEI.

This clonotype showed up many times. V is TRBV10-3 and J is TRBJ2-5; 7 bases are shared with TRBD1. The CDR3 totals 13 residues. Germline CDR1 is ENHRY and CDR2 is SYGVKD. V shed 6 bases and J 7 bases; nucleotides not matched to a gene: 8. CDR3 bases: TGTGCCATCAGCCTAACAGGGGAAGGGACCCAGTACTTC. As protein: CAISLTGEGTQYF.

This sequence joins TRBV7-2 and TRBJ1-5; 7 bases fit TRBD1. Germline V gene lookup returns CDR1 SGHTA and CDR2 FQGNSA. The CDR3 contains 14 residues. The V and J ends lost 7 bases and 4 bases, in that order; junction bases with no gene match: 7. CDR3 bases: TGTGCCAGCACCATCGGGACAGCGAATCAGCCCCAGCATTTT. It codes for CASTIGTANQPQHF.

This clonotype was seen only a few times. This chain links TRBV10-3 with TRBJ1-5; 8 bases map to TRBD1. Germline trimming cut 6 bases from V and 4 bases from J; bases unmatched to any gene: 2. The CDR3 runs to 13 residues. Germline assignment: CDR1 ENHRY and CDR2 SYGVKD. CDR3 in amino acids: CAIRDRDNQPQHF. In nucleotides, the CDR3 is TGTGCCATCAGGGACAGGGATAATCAGCCCCAGCATTTT.

In this sample, this clonotype turned up a few times. This rearrangement joins TRBV6-5 to TRBJ1-2, with D perhaps matching TRBD1 (5 bases). The germline CDR1 and CDR2 sequences are MNHEY and SVGAGI. V was trimmed by 7 bases and J by 8 bases, leaving 14 bases between them. This CDR3 comprises 12 residues. The CDR3 DNA reads TGTGCCAGCATCTCACGGGGGGTAGGCTACACCTTC. Its protein product is CASISRGVGYTF.

This clonotype was seen only a few times. This chain links TRBV5-1 with TRBJ2-6, with D possibly called TRBD1 or TRBD2 (6 bases each). In germline, CDR1 is SGHRS, CDR2 YFSETQ. Trimming removed 4 bases at V and 0 bases at J, with 26 bases between. This CDR3 is 21 amino acids long. CDR3 coding DNA: TGCGCCAGCAGCCTCGCCCATGGGGGGACATTTTCTAGCTCTGGGGCCAACGTCCTGACTTTC. It encodes CASSLAHGGTFSSSGANVLTF.

In this sample, this clonotype turned up many times. The rearrangement uses TRBV24-1 and TRBJ2-2; D is tentatively TRBD1 or TRBD2 (5 bases each). The CDR3 consists of 15 residues. Germline V gene sequence: CDR1 KGHDR, CDR2 SFDVKD. Trimming took off 4 bases at V and 7 bases at J, with 15 bases between the two ends. CDR3 in amino acids: CATSELGTARGELFF. Written as DNA, the CDR3 is TGTGCCACCAGTGAGCTGGGGACGGCTCGCGGGGAGCTGTTTTTT.

This clonotype was seen a handful of times. The chain joins TRBV7-6 to TRBJ1-5; no clear D gene. Germline loops: CDR1 SGHVS, CDR2 FNYEAQ. The CDR3 covers 13 residues. V lost 1 base and J lost 9, with 10 bases in between. The DNA of the CDR3 is TGTGCCAGCAGCTTAGGACCGATTTGGCCCCAGCATTTT. Translating gives CASSLGPIWPQHF.

This clonotype was detected many times. This chain uses TRBV11-2 with TRBJ2-1; the D is unclear. The ends were cut back, 3 bases at V and 7 bases at J, with 16 bases in the middle. The CDR3 consists of 15 residues. Germline-derived CDR1 and CDR2 are SGHAT and FQNNGV. CDR3 loop: CASSFHTLSRNEQFF. The CDR3 region has the DNA TGTGCCAGCAGCTTTCACACCCTCTCACGAAATGAGCAGTTCTTC.

The chain links TRBV20-1 to TRBJ2-4, with unresolved D. The CDR3 consists of 14 residues. V shed 0 bases and J shed 6 bases, with 12 bases lying between them. From germline, CDR1 is DFQATT and CDR2 SNEGSKA (reference sequence). The CDR3: CSARDFPRRNIQYF. The CDR3 nucleotides read TGCAGTGCTAGAGATTTTCCTAGACGAAACATTCAGTACTTC.

The chain joins TRBV7-2 to TRBJ2-3; D is unclear. The CDR3 totals 12 residues. In germline, CDR1 is SGHTA, CDR2 FQGNSA. Trimming stripped 7 bases from V and 5 bases from J, with 10 bases between. CDR3 region: CASTVLEDTQYF. CDR3 DNA: TGTGCCAGCACCGTCCTGGAAGATACGCAGTATTTT.

This clonotype was observed a few times. V is TRBV29-1 and J is TRBJ2-3; D gene uncertain. The CDR3 runs 13 residues. Trimming shortened V by 5 bases and J by 5 bases, and 14 bases separated the two germline ends. Germline V gives CDR1 SQVTM, CDR2 ANQGSEA. The CDR3 bases are TGCAGCGTTTTGGTAGTCTCTCGAGATACGCAGTATTTT. It translates to CSVLVVSRDTQYF.

This clonotype occurred a few times. J is TRBJ2-3 and V is TRBV7-2; D is unresolved. CDR1 is SGHTA, CDR2 FQGNSA, per germline. With 3 bases removed from V and 4 bases from J, the gap between germline ends came to 8 bases. The CDR3 loop spans 13 amino acids. The CDR3 region is CASSFTRADTQYF. As DNA, the CDR3 is TGTGCCAGCAGCTTCACCCGGGCAGATACGCAGTATTTT.

The chain employs TRBV20-1 and TRBJ2-2; no reliable D call. The CDR3 runs 12 residues. Trimming shortened V by 3 bases and J by 3 bases, and 5 bases separated the two germline ends. Germline V lookup: CDR1 DFQATT, CDR2 SNEGSKA (reference sequence). The CDR3: CSARGYTGELFF. The CDR3 DNA sequence: TGCAGTGCTAGGGGATACACCGGGGAGCTGTTTTTT.

This clonotype was seen many times. The V and J genes are TRBV7-2 and TRBJ1-2, with D hard to call. Trimming shortened V by 6 bases and J by 4 bases, and 12 bases separated the two germline ends. Germline CDR1 is SGHTA and CDR2 is FQGNSA. This CDR3 is 13 amino acids long. DNA of the CDR3: TGTGCCAGCAGTTCAAATCAGATCTATGGCTACACCTTC. It specifies CASSSNQIYGYTF.

In its sample, this clonotype was seen a few times. This chain uses TRBV9 with TRBJ1-1, with 7 bases lining up with TRBD1. V lost 3 bases to trimming and J lost 0 bases; unmatched junction nucleotides: 5. The length of the CDR3 is 15 residues. From germline, CDR1 is SGDLS and CDR2 YYNGEE. CDR3 coding DNA: TGTGCCAGCAGCGACCGGAGGGGGCTGAACACTGAAGCTTTCTTT. Amino acid sequence: CASSDRRGLNTEAFF.

This clonotype occurred many times. The chain links TRBV20-1 to TRBJ1-1; no clear D. V lost 3 bases and J lost 4, with 3 bases in between. Germline V lookup: CDR1 DFQATT, CDR2 SNEGSKA (reference sequence). The CDR3 runs to 10 residues. The CDR3 spells CSARFTEAFF. The CDR3 DNA reads TGCAGTGCTAGGTTCACTGAAGCTTTCTTT.

This clonotype was found a few times. The chain is built from TRBV3-1 and TRBJ1-2; 10 bases map to TRBD1. The V and J ends lost 0 bases and 7 bases, in that order; junction bases with no gene match: 5. The germline V gene has CDR1 LGHDT and CDR2 YNNKEL (reference sequence). The CDR3 runs to 15 residues. CDR3 DNA: TGTGCCAGCAGCCAAGACGACAGGGGGCCTTCTGGCTACACCTTC. Translating gives CASSQDDRGPSGYTF.

V is TRBV12-3 or TRBV12-4 and J is TRBJ1-4; TRBD1 matches at 8 bases. This CDR3 is built from 14 residues. V gave up 5 bases and J gave up 3 bases; unmatched junction bases: 2. The CDR3 is CASSTRGPNEKLFF. DNA of the CDR3: TGTGCCAGCAGTACCAGGGGGCCTAATGAAAAACTGTTTTTT.

The table lists this clonotype with many counts. This rearrangement joins TRBV11-2 to TRBJ2-1; D is perhaps TRBD2 (5 bases). This CDR3 has 12 amino acids. The germline V gene has CDR1 SGHAT and CDR2 FQNNGV. V lost 5 bases, J lost 9 bases, and 11 bases lay in between. CDR3 loop: CASSLARFEQFF. CDR3 DNA: TGTGCCAGCAGCCTAGCCCGGTTTGAGCAGTTCTTC.

This clonotype was recorded at least ten times. The chain uses TRBV3-1 and TRBJ1-6; 7 bases are a match to TRBD1. CDR1 and CDR2 from the germline V gene are LGHDT and YNNKEL (reference sequence). The CDR3 spans 15 residues. V lost 1 base and J lost 7; bases outside the gene matches: 4. The CDR3 DNA sequence: TGTGCCAGCAGCCAAGGGTCACAGGGGAATTCACCCCTCCACTTT. Translation: CASSQGSQGNSPLHF.

The chain carries TRBV20-1 and TRBJ2-7, with D perhaps matching TRBD1 (6 bases). The germline V and J ends were trimmed by 0 bases and 7 bases, with 16 bases remaining between them. CDR1 is DFQATT and CDR2 is SNEGSKA in the germline V gene (reference sequence). The CDR3 extends over 14 amino acids. CDR3 amino acids: CSARDTRRGGEQYF. CDR3 DNA sequence: TGCAGTGCTAGAGATACTCGCAGGGGCGGTGAGCAGTACTTC.

The chain links TRBV4-1 to TRBJ2-3, with D possibly matching TRBD1 (5 bases). Germline CDR1 reads MGHRA; CDR2 reads YSYEKL. With 1 base removed from V and 2 bases from J, the gap between germline ends came to 13 bases. CDR3 length: 16 residues. The CDR3 DNA is TGCGCCAGCAGCCAAGGTGGGCTCAGGGCCACAGATACGCAGTATTTT. Translation: CASSQGGLRATDTQYF.

The chain employs TRBV29-1 and TRBJ1-2; 7 bases match TRBD1. Trimming removed 5 bases from V and 4 bases from J; junction bases left unmatched: 10. The CDR3 spans 14 residues. The germline gives CDR1 SQVTM, CDR2 ANQGSEA. The chain's CDR3 is CSVNHRTGTYGYTF. CDR3 coding DNA: TGCAGCGTTAACCACCGGACAGGTACCTATGGCTACACCTTC.

This clonotype was observed at least ten times. This sequence joins TRBV7-2 and TRBJ2-5; D might be TRBD1 (6 bases). The CDR3 is 14 residues long. Germline CDR1 SGHTA, CDR2 FQGNSA. V shed 7 bases and J shed 1 base, with 13 bases lying between them. Here the CDR3 reads CASKRDRFQETQYF. The CDR3 nucleotides read TGTGCCAGCAAGAGAGACAGGTTCCAAGAGACCCAGTACTTC. Supplemented by reference TRBV7-2 and TRBJ2-5, the full variable domain reads GAGVSQSPSNKVTEKGKDVELRCDPISGHTALYWYRQSLGQGLEFLIYFQGNSAPDKSGLPSDRFSAERTGGSVSTLTIQRTQQEDSAVYLCASKRDRFQETQYFGPGTRLLVL.